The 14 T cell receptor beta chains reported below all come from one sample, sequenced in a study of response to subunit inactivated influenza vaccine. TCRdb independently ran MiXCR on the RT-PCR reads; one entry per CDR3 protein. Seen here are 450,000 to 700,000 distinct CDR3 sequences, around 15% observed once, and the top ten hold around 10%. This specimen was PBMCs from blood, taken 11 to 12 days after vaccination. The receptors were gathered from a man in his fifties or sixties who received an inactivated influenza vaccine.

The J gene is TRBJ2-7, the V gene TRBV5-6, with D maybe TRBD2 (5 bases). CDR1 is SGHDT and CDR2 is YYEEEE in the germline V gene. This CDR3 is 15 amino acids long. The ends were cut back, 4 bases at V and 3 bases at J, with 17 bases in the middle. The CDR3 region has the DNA TGTGCCAGCAGCCAAATACGTAGCCGGGGCTACGAGCAGTACTTC. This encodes CASSQIRSRGYEQYF.

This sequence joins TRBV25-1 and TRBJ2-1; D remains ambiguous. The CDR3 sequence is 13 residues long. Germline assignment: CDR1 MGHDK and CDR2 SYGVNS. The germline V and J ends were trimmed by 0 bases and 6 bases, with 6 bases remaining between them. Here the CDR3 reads CASSEYGRNEQFF. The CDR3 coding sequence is TGTGCCAGCAGTGAATATGGACGCAATGAGCAGTTCTTC.

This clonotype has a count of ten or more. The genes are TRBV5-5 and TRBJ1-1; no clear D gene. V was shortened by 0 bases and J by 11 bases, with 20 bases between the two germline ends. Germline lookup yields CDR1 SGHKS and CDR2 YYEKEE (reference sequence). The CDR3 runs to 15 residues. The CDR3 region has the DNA TGTGCCAGCAGCTTGGTTGGCGGACCCACCGCCGGGGCTTTCTTT. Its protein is CASSLVGGPTAGAFF.

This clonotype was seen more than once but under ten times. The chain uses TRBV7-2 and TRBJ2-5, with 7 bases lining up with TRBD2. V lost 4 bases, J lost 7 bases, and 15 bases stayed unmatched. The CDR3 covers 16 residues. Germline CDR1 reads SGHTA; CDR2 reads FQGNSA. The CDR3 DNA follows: TGTGCCAGCAGCTCCCTCGGGACTACCCGGCCAGGGACCCAGTACTTC. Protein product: CASSSLGTTRPGTQYF. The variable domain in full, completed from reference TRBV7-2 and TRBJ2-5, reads GAGVSQSPSNKVTEKGKDVELRCDPISGHTALYWYRQSLGQGLEFLIYFQGNSAPDKSGLPSDRFSAERTGGSVSTLTIQRTQQEDSAVYLCASSSLGTTRPGTQYFGPGTRLLVL.

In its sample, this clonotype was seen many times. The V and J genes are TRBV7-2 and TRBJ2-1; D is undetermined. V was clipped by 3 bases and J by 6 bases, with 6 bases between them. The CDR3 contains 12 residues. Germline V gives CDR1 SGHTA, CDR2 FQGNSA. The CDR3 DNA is TGTGCCAGCAGCTTCACACGCAATGAGCAGTTCTTC. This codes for CASSFTRNEQFF.

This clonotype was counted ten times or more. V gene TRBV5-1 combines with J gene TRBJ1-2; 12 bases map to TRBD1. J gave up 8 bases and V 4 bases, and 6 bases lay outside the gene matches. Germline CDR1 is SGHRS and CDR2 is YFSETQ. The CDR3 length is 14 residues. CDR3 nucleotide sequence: TGCGCCAGCAGCCCCGGGACAGGGGGCGTCGGCTACACCTTC. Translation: CASSPGTGGVGYTF. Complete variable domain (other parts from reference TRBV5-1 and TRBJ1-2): KAGVTQTPRYLIKTRGQQVTLSCSPISGHRSVSWYQQTPGQGLQFLFEYFSETQRNKGNFPGRFSGRQFSNSRSEMNVSTLELGDSALYLCASSPGTGGVGYTFGSGTRLTVV.

DNA for the CDR3: TGTGCCAGCTCACCCCGGGACGGAGACTACGAGCAGTACTTC. Its protein product is CASSPRDGDYEQYF. The chain combines TRBV18 with TRBJ2-7; the D gene could be TRBD1 or TRBD2 (5 bases each). Germline CDR1 is KGHSH and CDR2 is LQKENI. The CDR3 is 14 amino acids. The germline V and J ends were trimmed by 3 bases and 3 bases, with 12 bases remaining between them. Drawing the rest from reference TRBV18 and TRBJ2-7, the complete variable domain is NAGVMQNPRHLVRRRGQEARLRCSPMKGHSHVYWYRQLPEEGLKFMVYLQKENIIDESGMPKERFSAEFPKEGPSILRIQQVVRGDSAAYFCASSPRDGDYEQYFGPGTRLTVT.

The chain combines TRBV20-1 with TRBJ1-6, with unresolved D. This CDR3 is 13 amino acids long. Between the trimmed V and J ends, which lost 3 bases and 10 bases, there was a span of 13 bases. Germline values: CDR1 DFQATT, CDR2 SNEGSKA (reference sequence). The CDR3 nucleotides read TGCAGTGCTAGCATGGGCCCGAGCTCACCCCTCCACTTT. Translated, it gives CSASMGPSSPLHF.

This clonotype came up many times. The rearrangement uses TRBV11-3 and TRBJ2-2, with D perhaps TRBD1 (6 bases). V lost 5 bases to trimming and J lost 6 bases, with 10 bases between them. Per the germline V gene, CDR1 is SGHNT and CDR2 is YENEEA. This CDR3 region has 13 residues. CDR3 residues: CASSLRGSGELFF. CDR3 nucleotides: TGTGCCAGCAGCCTGAGGGGGTCCGGGGAGCTGTTTTTT.

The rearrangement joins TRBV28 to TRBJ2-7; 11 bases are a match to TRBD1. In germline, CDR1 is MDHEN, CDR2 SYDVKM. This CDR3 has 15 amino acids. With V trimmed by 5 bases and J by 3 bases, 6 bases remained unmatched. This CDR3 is CASSIGTGGVYEQYF. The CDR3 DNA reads TGTGCCAGCAGTATCGGGACAGGGGGTGTCTACGAGCAGTACTTC.

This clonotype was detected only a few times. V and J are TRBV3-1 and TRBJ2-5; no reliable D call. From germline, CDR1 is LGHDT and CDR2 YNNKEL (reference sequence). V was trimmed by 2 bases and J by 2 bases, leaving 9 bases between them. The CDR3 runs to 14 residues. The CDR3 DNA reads TGTGCCAGCAGCCAACTGCAAATTCAAGAGACCCAGTACTTC. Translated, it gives CASSQLQIQETQYF.

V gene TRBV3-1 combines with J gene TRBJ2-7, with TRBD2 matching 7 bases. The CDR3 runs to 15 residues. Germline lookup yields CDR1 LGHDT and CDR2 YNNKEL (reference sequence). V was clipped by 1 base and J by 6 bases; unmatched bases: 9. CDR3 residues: CASSQVPSGAREQYF. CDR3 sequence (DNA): TGTGCCAGCAGCCAAGTTCCCAGCGGGGCACGCGAGCAGTACTTC.

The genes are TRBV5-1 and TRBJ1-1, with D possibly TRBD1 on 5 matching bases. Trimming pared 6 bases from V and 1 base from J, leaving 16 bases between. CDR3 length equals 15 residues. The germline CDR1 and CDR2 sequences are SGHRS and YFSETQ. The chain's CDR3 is CASTLEPQGNTEAFF. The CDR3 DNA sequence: TGCGCCAGCACGCTCGAACCTCAGGGGAACACTGAAGCTTTCTTT. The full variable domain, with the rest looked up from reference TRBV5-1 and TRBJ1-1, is KAGVTQTPRYLIKTRGQQVTLSCSPISGHRSVSWYQQTPGQGLQFLFEYFSETQRNKGNFPGRFSGRQFSNSRSEMNVSTLELGDSALYLCASTLEPQGNTEAFFGQGTRLTVV.

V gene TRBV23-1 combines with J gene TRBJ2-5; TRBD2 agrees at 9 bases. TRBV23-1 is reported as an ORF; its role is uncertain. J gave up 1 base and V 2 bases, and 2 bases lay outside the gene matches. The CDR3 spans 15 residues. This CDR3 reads CASSQPSGTQETQYF. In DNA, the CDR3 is TGCGCCAGCAGTCAACCTAGCGGGACCCAAGAGACCCAGTACTTC.